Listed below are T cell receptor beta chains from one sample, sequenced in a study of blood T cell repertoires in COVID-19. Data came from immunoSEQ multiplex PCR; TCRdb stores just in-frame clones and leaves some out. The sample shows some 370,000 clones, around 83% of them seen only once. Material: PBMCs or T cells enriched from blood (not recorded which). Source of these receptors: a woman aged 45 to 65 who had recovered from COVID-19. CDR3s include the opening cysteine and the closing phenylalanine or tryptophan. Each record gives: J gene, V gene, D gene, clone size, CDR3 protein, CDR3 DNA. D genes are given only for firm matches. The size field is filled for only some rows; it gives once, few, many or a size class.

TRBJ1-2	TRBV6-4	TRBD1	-	CASSPTRDRFGGYTF	TGTGCCAGCAGTCCAACCCGGGACAGGTTCGGCGGCTACACCTTC
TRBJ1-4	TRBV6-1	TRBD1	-	CASSDLQGQGSEKLFF	TGTGCCAGCAGTGACCTCCAGGGACAGGGTAGCGAAAAACTGTTTTTT
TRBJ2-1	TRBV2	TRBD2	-	CASKERENSEQFF	TGTGCCAGCAAGGAGCGGGAGAACAGTGAGCAGTTCTTC
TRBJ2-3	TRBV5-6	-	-	CASSLVQVDRQYF	TGTGCCAGCAGCTTGGTACAGGTTGACCGGCAGTATTTT
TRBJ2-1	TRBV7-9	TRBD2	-	CASTQGGGRAKEQFF	TGTGCCAGCACCCAAGGGGGCGGGAGGGCCAAAGAGCAGTTCTTC
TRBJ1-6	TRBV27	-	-	CASSLQGNNSPLHF	TGTGCCAGCAGTTTACAGGGTAATAATTCACCCCTCCACTTT
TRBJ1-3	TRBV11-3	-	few	CASSLEGDLGNTIYF	TGTGCCAGCAGCTTAGAGGGAGACCTTGGAAACACCATATATTTT
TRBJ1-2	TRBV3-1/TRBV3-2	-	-	CASSQEPVDSYGYTF	TGTGCCAGCAGCCAAGAGCCAGTTGATTCCTATGGCTACACCTTC
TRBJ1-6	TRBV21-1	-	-	CASKGGRSPLHF	TGTGCCAGCAAGGGGGGGAGGTCACCCCTCCACTTT
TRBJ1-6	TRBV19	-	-	CASTLNEVRSPLHF	TGTGCCAGTACTCTCAACGAGGTGCGTTCACCCCTCCACTTT
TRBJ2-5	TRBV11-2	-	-	CASSQQEETQYF	TGTGCCAGCAGCCAACAGGAAGAGACCCAGTACTTC
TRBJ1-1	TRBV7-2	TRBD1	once	CASSSSQQGREAFF	TGTGCCAGCAGCTCCTCACAACAGGGGCGGGAAGCTTTCTTT
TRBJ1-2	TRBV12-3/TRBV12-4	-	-	CASSFNVAYGYTF	TGTGCCAGCAGTTTTAATGTGGCCTATGGCTACACCTTC
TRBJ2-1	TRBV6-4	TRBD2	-	CASSEAGLANNEQFF	TGTGCCAGCAGTGAAGCCGGACTAGCAAACAATGAGCAGTTCTTC
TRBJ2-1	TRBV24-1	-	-	CATSPRDIGLWGEQFF	TGTGCCACCAGCCCCCGGGATATAGGCTTGTGGGGTGAGCAGTTCTTC
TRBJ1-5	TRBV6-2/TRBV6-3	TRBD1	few	CASSRGTGRRRNQPQHF	TGTGCCAGCAGTCGCGGGACAGGGAGGAGGCGCAATCAGCCCCAGCATTTT
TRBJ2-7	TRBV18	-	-	CASSPPTVNPPYEQYF	TGTGCCAGCTCACCACCGACAGTCAATCCTCCTTACGAGCAGTACTTC
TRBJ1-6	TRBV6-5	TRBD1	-	CASSYPRGQGNSPLHF	TGTGCCAGCAGTTACCCGCGGGGACAGGGAAATTCACCCCTCCACTTT
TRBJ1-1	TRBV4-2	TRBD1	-	CASSRTGTENTEAFF	TGTGCCAGCAGCCGCACTGGGACAGAGAACACTGAAGCTTTCTTT